The 17 T cell receptor beta chains below come from one sample, sequenced in a study of vaccination and CD4 T cells after COVID-19 (dated by TCRdb to between 2021 and 2023). According to the study, the label for this sample's treatment or condition signals: approximately 10-day PBMC culture with coronavirus spike peptide pools or control peptides (ViraFEST assay). Their target antigens are unknown. The method behind the library was PCR. Instrument used: Illumina iSeq 100. TCR sequencing of DNA from cultured CD4+ T cells used the Oncomine TCR Beta short-read assay at the Johns Hopkins FTIC core. The public reads were run again by TCRdb, first through fastp at Q25 and then through MiXCR, and only productive beta chains were kept. Rows are unified per CDR3 protein, each entry keeping the most common DNA and genes. The sample table lists approximately 9,400 distinct CDR3 sequences, more than 70% of them with a count of one. The ten biggest clones cover roughly 9.1% of the sample.

Sequences were obtained from CD4+ T cells from blood, cultured in vitro. The receptors shown here come from a human donor who had recovered from COVID-19.

The chain links TRBV5-4 to TRBJ2-7; 11 positions agree with TRBD2. This CDR3 is 18 amino acids long. The germline CDR1 and CDR2 sequences are SGHNT and YYREEE (reference sequence). V lost 0 bases to trimming and J lost 0 bases; unmatched junction nucleotides: 8. CDR3 bases: TGTGCCAGCAGCTTGGGAACTAGCGGGAGTAGTAGCTCCTACGAGCAGTACTTC. Encoded protein: CASSLGTSGSSSSYEQYF. Full variable domain (rest looked up from reference TRBV5-4 and TRBJ2-7): ETGVTQSPTHLIKTRGQQVTLRCSSQSGHNTVSWYQQALGQGPQFIFQYYREEENGRGNFPPRFSGLQFPNYSSELNVNALELDDSALYLCASSLGTSGSSSSYEQYFGPGTRLTVT.

V and J are TRBV24-1 and TRBJ2-7, with D perhaps matching TRBD2 (7 bases). Trimming took 4 bases from V and 4 from J, leaving 19 bases between them. The V gene's germline CDR1 is KGHDR and CDR2 SFDVKD. This CDR3 spans 16 amino acids. CDR3 loop: CATSDSSGGGLYEQYF. The DNA of the CDR3 is TGTGCCACCAGTGACTCGAGTGGGGGGGGGCTATACGAGCAGTACTTC.

The chain combines TRBV6-1 with TRBJ2-3; 9 bases are shared with TRBD2. The CDR3 is made up of 13 amino acids. After removal of 10 bases from V and 1 base from J, the junction contained 3 bases not matched to a gene. Germline values: CDR1 MNHNS, CDR2 SASEGT. The CDR3 here is CAIRLAGTDTQYF. The CDR3 DNA reads as TGTGCCATCAGACTAGCGGGCACAGATACGCAGTATTTT.

This clonotype was counted between two and nine times. The V call is TRBV7-2, the J call TRBJ1-5, with TRBD1 matching 8 bases. The CDR3 consists of 16 residues. V lost 7 bases, J lost 2 bases, and 10 bases stayed unmatched. The germline V gene encodes CDR1 SGHTA and CDR2 FQGNSA. The CDR3 here is CASTLQGARGNQPQHF. The CDR3 DNA is TGTGCCAGCACCCTGCAGGGGGCCCGGGGCAATCAGCCCCAGCATTTT.

The chain uses TRBV20-1 and TRBJ2-3; the D is unclear. CDR1 and CDR2 (germline): DFQATT, SNEGSKA (reference sequence). Trimming shortened V by 5 bases and J by 8 bases, and 11 bases separated the two germline ends. The CDR3 has 11 amino acids. CDR3 sequence: CSALAGLTQYF. DNA for the CDR3: TGCAGTGCTCTGGCTGGCCTTACGCAGTATTTT.

The rearrangement uses TRBV7-2 and TRBJ1-1; D remains unclear. The V end lost 0 bases, the J end lost 1 base, and 3 bases lay between the germline ends. Germline V CDR1 and CDR2: SGHTA, FQGNSA. The CDR3 has 13 residues. In nucleotides, the CDR3 is TGTGCCAGCAGCTTAGCCGCGAACACTGAAGCTTTCTTT. Its translation: CASSLAANTEAFF.

The V gene is TRBV5-1, the J gene TRBJ2-5; TRBD2 aligns across 8 bases. The CDR3 contains 17 residues. The V gene's germline CDR1 is SGHRS and CDR2 YFSETQ. Unmatched junction bases numbered 11, after V lost 4 bases and J lost 0 bases. In nucleotides, the CDR3 is TGCGCCAGCAGCCCCCGGAAGACTAGCGAGTACCAAGAGACCCAGTACTTC. It encodes CASSPRKTSEYQETQYF.

The J gene is TRBJ1-2, the V gene TRBV19; D is unresolved. V shed 3 bases and J shed 8 bases, with 19 bases lying between them. CDR3 length: 15 amino acids. CDR1 LNHDA and CDR2 SQIVND come from the germline V gene (reference sequence). DNA of the CDR3: TGTGCCAGTAGTATTCCCTCCCCTACGGGGATGGGCTACACCTTC. It yields the protein CASSIPSPTGMGYTF.

The chain joins TRBV20-1 to TRBJ2-7; 9 bases align to TRBD1. Germline CDR1 is DFQATT and CDR2 is SNEGSKA (reference sequence). This CDR3 has 13 residues. With V trimmed by 7 bases and J by 6 bases, 10 bases remained unmatched. The CDR3 DNA reads TGCAGTGAAACGGACAGGGGATATGTCGAGCAGTACTTC. Amino acids: CSETDRGYVEQYF.

The J gene is TRBJ1-3, the V gene TRBV6-1, with a weak D call TRBD1 (6 bases). The CDR3 consists of 17 residues. Trimming removed 6 bases at V and 0 bases at J, with 18 bases between. CDR1 and CDR2 from the germline V gene are MNHNS and SASEGT. The CDR3 DNA is TGTGCCAGCAGCCCAACCTTAGGGGGAGGCTCTGGAAACACCATATATTTT. Its protein product is CASSPTLGGGSGNTIYF.

This clonotype occurred a few times. V gene TRBV27 combines with J gene TRBJ2-3; D gene uncertain. V gave up 3 bases and J gave up 2 bases, with 9 bases separating them. The CDR3 length is 14 residues. Germline V gene sequence: CDR1 MNHEY, CDR2 SMNVEV (reference sequence). The CDR3 is CASSLFRHTDTQYF. The DNA of the CDR3 is TGTGCCAGCAGTTTGTTTCGCCACACAGATACGCAGTATTTT.

The chain has TRBV28 and TRBJ2-1; TRBD2 might be the D (5 bases). V dropped 5 bases and J dropped 8 bases, with 13 bases sitting between them. Germline loops: CDR1 MDHEN, CDR2 SYDVKM. The CDR3 extends over 13 amino acids. The CDR3, as DNA: TGTGCCAGCAGTCTCGGAGGAATCGATGAGCAGTTCTTC. Amino acids: CASSLGGIDEQFF.

The CDR3 sequence is CASSYSLSTVNSPLHF. CDR3 in DNA: TGTGCCAGCAGTTACTCTCTCTCCACCGTAAATTCACCCCTCCACTTT. The rearrangement uses TRBV6-5 and TRBJ1-6; D is uncertain. The germline V gene encodes CDR1 MNHEY and CDR2 SVGAGI. The length of the CDR3 is 16 residues. V was cut by 0 bases and J by 7 bases, with 13 bases left in between.

The CDR3 DNA sequence: TGTGCCAGTAGGGAGACAGGAGTCAACGAGCAGTACTTC. Its translation is CASRETGVNEQYF. This chain joins TRBV19 and TRBJ2-7; TRBD1 is a possible D gene (6 bases). Germline V gene data show CDR1 as LNHDA and CDR2 as SQIVND (reference sequence). This CDR3 comprises 13 residues. Trimming took off 6 bases at V and 5 bases at J, with 14 bases between the two ends.

V usage is TRBV10-1 and J usage is TRBJ2-3; the D is unclear. With 3 bases removed from V and 6 bases from J, the gap between germline ends came to 7 bases. Germline V gene data show CDR1 as WNHNN and CDR2 as SYGVQD (reference sequence). The CDR3 runs 12 residues. The CDR3 DNA reads as TGCGCCAGCAGTGATATGCAGGATACGCAGTATTTT. Residues: CASSDMQDTQYF.

V usage is TRBV6-2 or TRBV6-3 and J usage is TRBJ1-1; perhaps TRBD1 as D (5 bases). This CDR3 is 13 amino acids long. The germline V gene encodes CDR1 MNHEY and CDR2 SVGEGT. Trimming removed 6 bases at V and 0 bases at J, with 8 bases between. The CDR3 region has the DNA TGTGCCAGCAGACCGACAGTGAACACTGAAGCTTTCTTT. Protein sequence: CASRPTVNTEAFF.

V and J are TRBV6-2 or TRBV6-3 and TRBJ1-2; no reliable D call. There are 13 residues in the CDR3. The germline V gene encodes CDR1 MNHEY and CDR2 SVGEGT. V lost 0 bases and J lost 4, with 6 bases in between. CDR3 coding DNA: TGTGCCAGCAGTTACTCGCAGGTCTATGGCTACACCTTC. It is translated as CASSYSQVYGYTF.